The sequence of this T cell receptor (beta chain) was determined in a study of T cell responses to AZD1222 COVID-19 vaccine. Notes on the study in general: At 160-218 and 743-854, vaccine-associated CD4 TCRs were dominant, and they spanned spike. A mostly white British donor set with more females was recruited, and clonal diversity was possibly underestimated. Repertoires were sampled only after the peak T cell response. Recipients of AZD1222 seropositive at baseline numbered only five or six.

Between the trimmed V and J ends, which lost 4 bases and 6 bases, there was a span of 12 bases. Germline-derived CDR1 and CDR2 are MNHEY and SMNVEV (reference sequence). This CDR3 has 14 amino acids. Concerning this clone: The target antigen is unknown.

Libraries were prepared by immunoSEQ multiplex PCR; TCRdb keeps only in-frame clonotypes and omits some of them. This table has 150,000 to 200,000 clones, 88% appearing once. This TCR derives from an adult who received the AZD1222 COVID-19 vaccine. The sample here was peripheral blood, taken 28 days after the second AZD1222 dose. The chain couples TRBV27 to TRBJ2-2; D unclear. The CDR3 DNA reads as TGTGCCAGCAGTTCCTCTAGAGGAGCCGGGGAGCTGTTTTTT. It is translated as CASSSSRGAGELFF.